These 9 T cell receptor beta chains share one sample of origin, sequenced in a study of blood T cell repertoires in COVID-19 (dated by TCRdb to about 2020). Libraries came from the immunoSEQ multiplex PCR assay. This immuneACCESS table, as held by TCRdb, lists in-frame sequences with V and J called but not all clones. Of the missing ones, under half trace to an unresolved V gene in checked studies; the others have no known cause. Counted in this sample were some 150,000 clones; 80% to 90% of them appeared once. Roughly 1.5% of the sample goes to the ten largest clones. The sequencing input was peripheral blood. The receptor set was obtained from a woman aged 45-65 years with acute or convalescent COVID-19.

This sequence joins TRBV5-4 and TRBJ1-2, with a tentative D call TRBD1 (6 bases). CDR1 is SGHNT and CDR2 is YYREEE in the germline V gene (reference sequence). Deletions cut 4 bases from V and 5 bases from J, with 9 bases between. This CDR3 comprises 12 residues. CDR3 nucleotides: TGTGCCAGCAGCAATACAGGGTATGGCTACACCTTC. The encoded protein is CASSNTGYGYTF.

V is TRBV11-3 and J is TRBJ1-2; tentative D call: TRBD1 (5 bases). Germline-derived CDR1 and CDR2 are SGHNT and YENEEA. Between the trimmed V and J ends, which lost 4 bases and 6 bases, there was a span of 9 bases. The CDR3 runs to 12 residues. The DNA of the CDR3 is TGTGCCAGCAGCTCCCGCAGGGATGGCTACACCTTC. It specifies CASSSRRDGYTF.

This chain joins TRBV10-3 and TRBJ1-1, with TRBD1 matching 8 bases. Germline V lookup: CDR1 ENHRY, CDR2 SYGVKD. The CDR3 contains 14 residues. Trimming took 6 bases from V and 2 from J; bases not matched to a gene: 5. The CDR3 region is CAIRTQGGNTEAFF. CDR3 bases: TGTGCCATCAGGACACAGGGGGGAAACACTGAAGCTTTCTTT.

This clone was seen only once. The chain recombines TRBV6-5 with TRBJ1-4; no definite D call. The CDR3 spans 13 residues. Germline assignment: CDR1 MNHEY and CDR2 SVGAGI. V lost 8 bases and J lost 5, with 12 bases in between. The CDR3 nucleotides are TGTGCCAGCGCGAGGCAGCGGAATGAAAAACTGTTTTTT. This encodes CASARQRNEKLFF.

This clone was seen only a few times. The chain couples TRBV3-1 (or the pseudogene TRBV3-2) to TRBJ2-1; maybe TRBD2 (7 bases). The CDR3 is 15 amino acids. Trimming removed 5 bases from V and 8 bases from J, with 19 bases in between. The germline V gene has CDR1 LGHDT and CDR2 YNNKEL (reference sequence). CDR3 region: CASSTTLRGGHEQFF. DNA for the CDR3: TGTGCCAGCAGCACGACCCTGAGGGGGGGGCATGAGCAGTTCTTC.

This chain uses TRBV19 with TRBJ1-1; a weak D match, TRBD1 (6 bases). This CDR3 spans 14 amino acids. CDR1 and CDR2 from the germline V gene are LNHDA and SQIVND (reference sequence). Trimming pared 5 bases from V and 6 bases from J, leaving 16 bases between. This CDR3 reads CASSFQDSSSEAFF. The CDR3 DNA reads as TGTGCCAGTAGTTTCCAGGACAGTTCGTCTGAAGCTTTCTTT.

This chain connects TRBV2 to TRBJ1-5; D gene uncertain. The V gene lost 6 bases and the J gene lost 5 bases, with 11 bases spanning the gap. Germline V gene lookup returns CDR1 SNHLY and CDR2 FYNNEI. The CDR3 extends over 13 amino acids. CDR3: CASSPWLYQPQHF. The CDR3 coding sequence is TGTGCCAGCAGCCCCTGGCTTTATCAGCCCCAGCATTTT.

The chain combines TRBV5-5 with TRBJ1-5; 7 nucleotides match TRBD1. Germline loops: CDR1 SGHKS, CDR2 YYEKEE (reference sequence). Trimming removed 0 bases from V and 6 bases from J; junction bases left unmatched: 3. There are 14 residues in the CDR3. The CDR3 spells CASSLERGLQPQHF. The CDR3 DNA reads TGTGCCAGCAGCTTGGAAAGGGGGCTTCAGCCCCAGCATTTT. Filled out from reference TRBV5-5 and TRBJ1-5, the complete variable domain reads DAGVTQSPTHLIKTRGQQVTLRCSPISGHKSVSWYQQVLGQGPQFIFQYYEKEERGRGNFPDRFSARQFPNYSSELNVNALLLGDSALYLCASSLERGLQPQHFGDGTRLSIL.

The chain links TRBV5-1 to TRBJ1-1, with a possible D match to TRBD1 (6 bases). The ends were cut back, 2 bases at V and 3 bases at J, with 14 bases in the middle. The CDR3 spans 15 residues. Looked up from germline, CDR1 is SGHRS and CDR2 is YFSETQ. The CDR3 DNA follows: TGCGCCAGCAGCTTTTCAGGGGTCTTGGACACTGAAGCTTTCTTT. It translates to CASSFSGVLDTEAFF.